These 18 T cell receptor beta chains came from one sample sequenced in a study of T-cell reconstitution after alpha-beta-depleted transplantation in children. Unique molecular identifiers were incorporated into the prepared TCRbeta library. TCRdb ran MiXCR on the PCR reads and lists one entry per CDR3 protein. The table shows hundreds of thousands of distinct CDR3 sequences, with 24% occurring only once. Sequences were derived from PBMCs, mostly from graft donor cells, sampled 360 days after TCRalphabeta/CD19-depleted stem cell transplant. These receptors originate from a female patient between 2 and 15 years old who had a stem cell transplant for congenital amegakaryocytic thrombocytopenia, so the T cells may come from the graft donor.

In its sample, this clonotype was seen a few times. Here the CDR3 DNA reads TGCAGTGCTAGCCGTGAGGAGCAGTACTTC. Its protein is CSASREEQYF. The chain joins TRBV20-1 to TRBJ2-7; no clear D. V lost 3 bases and J 7 bases, leaving 7 bases between the germline ends. Germline lookup yields CDR1 DFQATT and CDR2 SNEGSKA (reference sequence). There are 10 residues in the CDR3.

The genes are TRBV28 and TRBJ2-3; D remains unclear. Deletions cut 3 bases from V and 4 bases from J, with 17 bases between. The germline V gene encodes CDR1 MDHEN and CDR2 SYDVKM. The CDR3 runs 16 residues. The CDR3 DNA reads TGTGCCAGCAGTTTTTGGTCTAGTAATGACCCAGATACGCAGTATTTT. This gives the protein CASSFWSSNDPDTQYF. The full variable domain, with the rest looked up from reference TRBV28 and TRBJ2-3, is DVKVTQSSRYLVKRTGEKVFLECVQDMDHENMFWYRQDPGLGLRLIYFSYDVKMKEKGDIPEGYSVSREKKERFSLILESASTNQTSMYLCASSFWSSNDPDTQYFGPGTRLTVL.

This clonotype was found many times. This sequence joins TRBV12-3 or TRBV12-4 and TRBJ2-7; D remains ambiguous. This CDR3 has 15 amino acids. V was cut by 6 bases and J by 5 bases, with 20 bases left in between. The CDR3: CASSPLSSIADEQYF. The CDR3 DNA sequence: TGTGCCAGCAGCCCGCTTTCCTCTATTGCAGACGAGCAGTACTTC.

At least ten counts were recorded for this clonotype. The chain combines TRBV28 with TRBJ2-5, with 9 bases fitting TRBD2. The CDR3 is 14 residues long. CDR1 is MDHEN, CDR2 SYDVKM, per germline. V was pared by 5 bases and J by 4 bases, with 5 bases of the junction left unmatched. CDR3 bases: TGTGCCAGCAGTCTCGAGGGACTAGCAGAGACCCAGTACTTC. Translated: CASSLEGLAETQYF.

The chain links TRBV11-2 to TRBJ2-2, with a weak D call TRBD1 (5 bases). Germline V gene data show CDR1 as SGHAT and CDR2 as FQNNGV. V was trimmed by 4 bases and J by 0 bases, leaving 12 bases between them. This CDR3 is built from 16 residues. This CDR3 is CASSSSLQANTGELFF. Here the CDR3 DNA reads TGTGCCAGCAGCTCATCGTTACAGGCGAACACCGGGGAGCTGTTTTTT.

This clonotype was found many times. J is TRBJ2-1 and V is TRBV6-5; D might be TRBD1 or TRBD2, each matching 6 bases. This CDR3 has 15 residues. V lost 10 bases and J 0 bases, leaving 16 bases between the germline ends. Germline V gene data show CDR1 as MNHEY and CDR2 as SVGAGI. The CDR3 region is CATQRGDASYNEQFF. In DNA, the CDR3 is TGTGCCACCCAGAGGGGGGACGCCTCCTACAATGAGCAGTTCTTC.

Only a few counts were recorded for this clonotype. The CDR3: CSAAGWNEKLFF. CDR3 bases: TGCAGTGCAGCCGGTTGGAATGAAAAACTGTTTTTT. The chain carries TRBV20-1 and TRBJ1-4; D gene ambiguous. CDR1 and CDR2 (germline): DFQATT, SNEGSKA (reference sequence). The CDR3 consists of 12 residues. V shed 6 bases and J shed 5 bases, with 10 bases lying between them.

The CDR3 DNA reads TGTGCCAGCAGGAACATCGGACTTAGCACAGATACGCAGTATTTT. Amino acid sequence: CASRNIGLSTDTQYF. V and J are TRBV12-3 or TRBV12-4 and TRBJ2-3, with D tentatively TRBD2 (5 bases). V lost 6 bases and J lost 0, with 13 bases in between. There are 15 residues in the CDR3.

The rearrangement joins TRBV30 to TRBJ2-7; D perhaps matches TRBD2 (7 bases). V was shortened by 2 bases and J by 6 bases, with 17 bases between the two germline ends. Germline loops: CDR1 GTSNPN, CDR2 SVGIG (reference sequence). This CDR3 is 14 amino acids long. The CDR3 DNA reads TGTGCCTGGAGTTTCGCTCCGGGGGGCTCCGAGCAGTACTTC. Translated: CAWSFAPGGSEQYF.

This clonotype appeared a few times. The CDR3 DNA reads as TGCAGTGCTCACCGGGACACACCCTACAATGAGCAGTTCTTC. Its translation: CSAHRDTPYNEQFF. V and J are TRBV20-1 and TRBJ2-1, with D possibly matching TRBD1 (6 bases). The CDR3 covers 14 residues. Germline V CDR1 and CDR2: DFQATT, SNEGSKA (reference sequence). V lost 5 bases and J lost 2, with 13 bases in between.

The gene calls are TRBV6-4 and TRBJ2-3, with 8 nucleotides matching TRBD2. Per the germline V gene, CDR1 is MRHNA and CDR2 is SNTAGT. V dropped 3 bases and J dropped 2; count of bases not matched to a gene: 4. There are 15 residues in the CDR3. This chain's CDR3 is CASSERAGATDTQYF. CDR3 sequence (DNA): TGTGCCAGCAGTGAAAGAGCGGGAGCCACAGATACGCAGTATTTT.

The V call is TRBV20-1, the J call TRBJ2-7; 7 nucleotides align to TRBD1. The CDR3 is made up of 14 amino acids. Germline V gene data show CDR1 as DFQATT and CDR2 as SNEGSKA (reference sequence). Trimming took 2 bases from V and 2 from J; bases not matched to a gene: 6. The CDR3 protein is CSARTDRATYEQYF. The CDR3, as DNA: TGCAGTGCTAGAACCGACAGGGCGACCTACGAGCAGTACTTC.

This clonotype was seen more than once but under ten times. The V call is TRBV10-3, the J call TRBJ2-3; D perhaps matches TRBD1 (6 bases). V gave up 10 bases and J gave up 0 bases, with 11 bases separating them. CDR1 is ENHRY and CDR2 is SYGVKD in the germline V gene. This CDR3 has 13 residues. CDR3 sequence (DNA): TGTGCCACGAGGGACATCAGCACAGATACGCAGTATTTT. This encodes CATRDISTDTQYF.

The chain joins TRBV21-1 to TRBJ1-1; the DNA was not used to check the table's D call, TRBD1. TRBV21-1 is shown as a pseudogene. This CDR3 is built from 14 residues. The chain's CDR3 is CAKISPLVNTEAFF. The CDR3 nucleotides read TGTGCGAAAATTTCCCCCCTTGTGAACACTGAAGCTTTCTTT.

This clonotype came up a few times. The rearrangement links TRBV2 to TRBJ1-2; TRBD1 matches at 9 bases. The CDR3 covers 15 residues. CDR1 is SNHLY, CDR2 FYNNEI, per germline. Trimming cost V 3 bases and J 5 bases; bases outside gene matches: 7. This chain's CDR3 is CASSESGQGQYGYTF. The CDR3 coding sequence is TGTGCCAGCAGTGAGTCCGGACAGGGGCAATATGGCTACACCTTC.

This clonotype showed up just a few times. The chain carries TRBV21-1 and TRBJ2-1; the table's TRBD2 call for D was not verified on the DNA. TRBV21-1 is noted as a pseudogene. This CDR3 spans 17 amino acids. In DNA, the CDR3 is TGTGCCAGCAGCAGGGGAGCAACTAGCGGGACCCCCAATGAGCAGTTCTTC. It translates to CASSRGATSGTPNEQFF.

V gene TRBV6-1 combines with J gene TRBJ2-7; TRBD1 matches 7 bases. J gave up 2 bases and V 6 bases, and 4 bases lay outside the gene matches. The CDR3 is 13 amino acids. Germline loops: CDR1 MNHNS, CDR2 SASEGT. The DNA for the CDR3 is TGTGCCAGCAGCCGACAGGGTACCTACGAGCAGTACTTC. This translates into CASSRQGTYEQYF.

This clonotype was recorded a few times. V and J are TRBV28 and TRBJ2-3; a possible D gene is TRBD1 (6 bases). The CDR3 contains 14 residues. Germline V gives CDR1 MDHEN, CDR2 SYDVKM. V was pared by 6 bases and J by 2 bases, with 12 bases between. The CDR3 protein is CASRVRGTTDTQYF. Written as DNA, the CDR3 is TGTGCCAGCAGAGTAAGGGGGACCACAGATACGCAGTATTTT.